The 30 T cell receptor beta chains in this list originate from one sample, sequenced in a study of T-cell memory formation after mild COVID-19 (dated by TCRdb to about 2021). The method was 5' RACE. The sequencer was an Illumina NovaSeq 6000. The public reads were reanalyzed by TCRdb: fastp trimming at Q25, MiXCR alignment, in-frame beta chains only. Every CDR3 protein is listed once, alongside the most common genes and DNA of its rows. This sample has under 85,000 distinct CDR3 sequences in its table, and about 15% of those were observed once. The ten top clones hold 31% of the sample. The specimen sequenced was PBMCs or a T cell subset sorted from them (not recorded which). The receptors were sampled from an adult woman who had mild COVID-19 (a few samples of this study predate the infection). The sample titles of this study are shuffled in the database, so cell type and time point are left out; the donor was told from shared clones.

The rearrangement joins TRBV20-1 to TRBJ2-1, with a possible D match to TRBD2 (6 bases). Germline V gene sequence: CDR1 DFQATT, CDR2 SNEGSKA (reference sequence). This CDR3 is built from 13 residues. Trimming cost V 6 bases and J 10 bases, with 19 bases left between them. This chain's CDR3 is CSARHRDSFEQFF. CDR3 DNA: TGCAGTGCCCGACACCGGGACTCTTTCGAGCAGTTCTTC.

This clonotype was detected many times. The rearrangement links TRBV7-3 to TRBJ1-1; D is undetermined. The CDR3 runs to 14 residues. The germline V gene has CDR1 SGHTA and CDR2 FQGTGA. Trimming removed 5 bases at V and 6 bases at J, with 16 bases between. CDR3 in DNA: TGTGCCAGCAGCCCCGGCCCAGGTGGCGCTGAAGCTTTCTTT. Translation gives CASSPGPGGAEAFF.

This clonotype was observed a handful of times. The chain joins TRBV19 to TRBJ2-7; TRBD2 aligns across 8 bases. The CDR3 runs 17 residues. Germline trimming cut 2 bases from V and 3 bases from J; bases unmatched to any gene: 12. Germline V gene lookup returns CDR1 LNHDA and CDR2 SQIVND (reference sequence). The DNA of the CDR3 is TGTGCCAGTAGTATAACGCAAGGGCTAGCGGGCTTCTACGAGCAGTACTTC. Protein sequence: CASSITQGLAGFYEQYF.

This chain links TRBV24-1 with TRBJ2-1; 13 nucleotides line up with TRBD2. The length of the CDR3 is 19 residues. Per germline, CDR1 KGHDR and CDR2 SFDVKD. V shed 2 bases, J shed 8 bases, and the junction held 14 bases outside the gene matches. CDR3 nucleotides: TGTGCCACCAGTGATTCACTAGCGGGGGGGCTTGGTCACTGGGATGAGCAGTTCTTC. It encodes CATSDSLAGGLGHWDEQFF.

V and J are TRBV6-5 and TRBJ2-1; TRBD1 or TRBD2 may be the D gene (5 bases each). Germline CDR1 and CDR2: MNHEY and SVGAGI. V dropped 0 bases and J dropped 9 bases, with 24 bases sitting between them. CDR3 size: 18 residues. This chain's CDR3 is CASSYSQPGTRFVPEQFF. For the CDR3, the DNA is TGTGCCAGCAGTTACTCTCAGCCCGGGACGCGTTTTGTTCCTGAGCAGTTCTTC.

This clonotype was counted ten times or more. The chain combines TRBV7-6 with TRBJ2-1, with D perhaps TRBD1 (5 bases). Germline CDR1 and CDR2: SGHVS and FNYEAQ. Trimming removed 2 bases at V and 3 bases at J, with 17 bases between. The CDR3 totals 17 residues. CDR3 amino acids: CASSLSRDPEHYNEQFF. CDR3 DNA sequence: TGTGCCAGCAGCTTATCCAGGGATCCCGAACACTACAATGAGCAGTTCTTC.

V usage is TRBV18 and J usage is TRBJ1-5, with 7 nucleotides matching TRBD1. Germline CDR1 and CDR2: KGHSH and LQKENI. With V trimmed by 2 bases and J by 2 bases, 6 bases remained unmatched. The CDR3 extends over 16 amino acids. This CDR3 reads CASSPVYGQGNQPQHF. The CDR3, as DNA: TGTGCCAGCTCACCAGTGTACGGACAGGGCAATCAGCCCCAGCATTTT.

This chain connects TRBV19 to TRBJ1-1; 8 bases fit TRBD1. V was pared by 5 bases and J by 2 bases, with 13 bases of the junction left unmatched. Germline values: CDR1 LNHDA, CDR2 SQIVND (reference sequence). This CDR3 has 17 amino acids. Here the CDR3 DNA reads TGTGCCAGTAGTTCCTTGGACAGGGCTGACCTCAACACTGAAGCTTTCTTT. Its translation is CASSSLDRADLNTEAFF.

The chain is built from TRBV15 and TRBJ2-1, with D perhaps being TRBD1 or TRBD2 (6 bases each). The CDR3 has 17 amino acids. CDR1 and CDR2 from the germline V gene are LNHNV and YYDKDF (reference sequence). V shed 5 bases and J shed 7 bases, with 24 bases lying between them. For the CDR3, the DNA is TGTGCCACCAGCTCCCCGGAGGAGGGGGAAAAGAAAAATGAGCAGTTCTTC. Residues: CATSSPEEGEKKNEQFF.

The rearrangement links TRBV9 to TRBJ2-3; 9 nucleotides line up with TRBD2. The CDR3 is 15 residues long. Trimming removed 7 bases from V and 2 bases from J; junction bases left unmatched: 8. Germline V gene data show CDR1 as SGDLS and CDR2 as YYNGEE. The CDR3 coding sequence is TGTGCCAGCGGAAGGCCTAGCGGGGCCACAGATACGCAGTATTTT. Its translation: CASGRPSGATDTQYF. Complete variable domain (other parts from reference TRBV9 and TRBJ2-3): DSGVTQTPKHLITATGQRVTLRCSPRSGDLSVYWYQQSLDQGLQFLIQYYNGEERAKGNILERFSAQQFPDLHSELNLSSLELGDSALYFCASGRPSGATDTQYFGPGTRLTVL.

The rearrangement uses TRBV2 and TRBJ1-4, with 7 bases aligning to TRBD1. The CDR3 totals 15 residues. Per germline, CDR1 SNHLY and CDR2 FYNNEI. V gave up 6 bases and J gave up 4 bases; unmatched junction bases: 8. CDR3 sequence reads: CASRKTGDFNEKLFF. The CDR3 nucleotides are TGTGCCAGCAGAAAAACAGGGGACTTTAATGAAAAACTGTTTTTT.

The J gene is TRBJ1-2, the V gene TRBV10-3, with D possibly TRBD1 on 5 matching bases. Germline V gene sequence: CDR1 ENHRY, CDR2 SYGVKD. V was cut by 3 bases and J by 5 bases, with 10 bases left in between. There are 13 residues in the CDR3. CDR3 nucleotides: TGTGCCATCAGTGATCGGGGGTTGTATGGCTACACCTTC. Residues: CAISDRGLYGYTF.

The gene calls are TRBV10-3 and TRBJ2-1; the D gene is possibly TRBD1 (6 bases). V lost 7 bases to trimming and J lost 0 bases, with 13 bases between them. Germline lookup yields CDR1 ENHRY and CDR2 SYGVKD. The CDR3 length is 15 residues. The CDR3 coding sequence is TGTGCCATCAACCACAGGGAAAGCTCCTACAATGAGCAGTTCTTC. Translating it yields CAINHRESSYNEQFF.

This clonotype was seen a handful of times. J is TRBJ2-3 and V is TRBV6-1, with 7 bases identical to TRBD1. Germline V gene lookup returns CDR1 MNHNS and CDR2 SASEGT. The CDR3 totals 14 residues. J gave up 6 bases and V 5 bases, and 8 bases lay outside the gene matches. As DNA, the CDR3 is TGTGCCAGCAGTTTCCCGGGACAGTCGGATACGCAGTATTTT. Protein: CASSFPGQSDTQYF.

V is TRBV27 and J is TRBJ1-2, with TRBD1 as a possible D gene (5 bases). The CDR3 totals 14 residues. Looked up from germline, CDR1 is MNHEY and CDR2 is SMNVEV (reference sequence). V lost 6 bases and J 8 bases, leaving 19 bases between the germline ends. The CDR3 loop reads CASSQAGHSKGYTF. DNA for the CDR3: TGTGCCAGCAGCCAAGCAGGACACTCTAAAGGCTACACCTTC.

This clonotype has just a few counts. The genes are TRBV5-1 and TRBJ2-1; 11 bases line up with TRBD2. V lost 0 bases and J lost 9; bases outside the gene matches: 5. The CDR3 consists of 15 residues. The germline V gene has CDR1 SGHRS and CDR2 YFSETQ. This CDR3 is CASSLGTSGSGEQFF. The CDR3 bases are TGCGCCAGCAGCTTGGGCACTAGCGGGAGTGGTGAGCAGTTCTTC.

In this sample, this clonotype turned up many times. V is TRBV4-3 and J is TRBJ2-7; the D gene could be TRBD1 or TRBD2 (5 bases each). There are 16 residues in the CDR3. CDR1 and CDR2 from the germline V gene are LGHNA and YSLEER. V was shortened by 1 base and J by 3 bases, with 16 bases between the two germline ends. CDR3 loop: CASSQGGAPNDYEQYF. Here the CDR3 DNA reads TGCGCCAGCAGCCAAGGAGGGGCACCGAATGACTACGAGCAGTACTTC.

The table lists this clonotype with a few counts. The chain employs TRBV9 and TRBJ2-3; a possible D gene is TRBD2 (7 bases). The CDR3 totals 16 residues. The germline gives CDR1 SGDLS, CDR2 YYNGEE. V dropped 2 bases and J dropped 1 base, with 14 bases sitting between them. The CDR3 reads CASSVEGGGGTDTQYF. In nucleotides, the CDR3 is TGTGCCAGCAGCGTGGAAGGCGGGGGCGGCACAGATACGCAGTATTTT.

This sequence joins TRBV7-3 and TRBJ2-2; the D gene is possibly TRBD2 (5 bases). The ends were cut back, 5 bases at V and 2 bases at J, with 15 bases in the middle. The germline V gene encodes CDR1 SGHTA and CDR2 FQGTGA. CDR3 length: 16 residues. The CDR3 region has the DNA TGTGCCAGCAGCCCCTGGACTGCGGTTAACACCGGGGAGCTGTTTTTT. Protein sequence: CASSPWTAVNTGELFF.

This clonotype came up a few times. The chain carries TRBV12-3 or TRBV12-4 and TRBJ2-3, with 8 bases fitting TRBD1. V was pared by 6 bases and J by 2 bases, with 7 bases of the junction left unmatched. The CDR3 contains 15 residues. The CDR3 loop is CASSRRTGYTDTQYF. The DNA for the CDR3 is TGTGCCAGCAGCCGACGGACAGGGTACACAGATACGCAGTATTTT.

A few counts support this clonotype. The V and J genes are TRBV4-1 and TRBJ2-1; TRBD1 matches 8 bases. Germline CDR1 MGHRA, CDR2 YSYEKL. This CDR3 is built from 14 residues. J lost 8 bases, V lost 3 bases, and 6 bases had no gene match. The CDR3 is CASSQEDRVDEQFF. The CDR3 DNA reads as TGCGCCAGCAGCCAGGAGGACAGGGTCGATGAGCAGTTCTTC.

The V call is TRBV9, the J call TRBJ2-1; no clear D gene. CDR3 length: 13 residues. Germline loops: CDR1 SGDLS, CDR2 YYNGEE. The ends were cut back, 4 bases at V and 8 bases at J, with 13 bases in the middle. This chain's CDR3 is CASSPHEAHEQFF. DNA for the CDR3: TGTGCCAGCAGCCCCCACGAGGCACATGAGCAGTTCTTC.

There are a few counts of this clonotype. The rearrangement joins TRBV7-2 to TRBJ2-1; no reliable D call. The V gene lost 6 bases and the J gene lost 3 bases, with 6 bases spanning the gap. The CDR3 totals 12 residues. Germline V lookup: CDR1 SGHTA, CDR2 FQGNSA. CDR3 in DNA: TGTGCCAGCAGTCACGACTACAATGAGCAGTTCTTC. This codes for CASSHDYNEQFF.

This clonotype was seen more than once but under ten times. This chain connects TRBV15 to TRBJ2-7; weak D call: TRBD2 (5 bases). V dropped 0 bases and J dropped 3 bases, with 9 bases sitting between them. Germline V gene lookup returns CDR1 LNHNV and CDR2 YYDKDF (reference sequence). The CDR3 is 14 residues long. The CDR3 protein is CATSRDPDYYEQYF. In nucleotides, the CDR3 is TGTGCCACCAGCAGAGATCCCGACTACTACGAGCAGTACTTC.

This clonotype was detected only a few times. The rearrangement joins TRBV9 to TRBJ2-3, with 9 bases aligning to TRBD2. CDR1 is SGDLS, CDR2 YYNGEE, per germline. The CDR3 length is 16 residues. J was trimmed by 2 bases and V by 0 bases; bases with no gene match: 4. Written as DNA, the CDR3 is TGTGCCAGCAGCGTAGAACAGCGGGGGGCCACAGATACGCAGTATTTT. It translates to CASSVEQRGATDTQYF.

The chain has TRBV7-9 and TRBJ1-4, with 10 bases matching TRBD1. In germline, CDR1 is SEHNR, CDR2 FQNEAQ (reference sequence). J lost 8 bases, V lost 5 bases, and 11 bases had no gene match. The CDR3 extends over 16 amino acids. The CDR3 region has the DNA TGTGCCAGCAGCGGAGGGACAGGGGAAGAGGGAGAAAAACTGTTTTTT. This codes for CASSGGTGEEGEKLFF.

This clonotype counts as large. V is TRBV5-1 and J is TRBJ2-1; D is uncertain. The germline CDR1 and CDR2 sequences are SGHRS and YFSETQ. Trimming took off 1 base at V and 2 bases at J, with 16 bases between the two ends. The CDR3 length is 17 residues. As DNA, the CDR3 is TGCGCCAGCAGCTTGTCCCCCCTGGGCGGCCCCTACAATGAGCAGTTCTTC. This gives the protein CASSLSPLGGPYNEQFF.

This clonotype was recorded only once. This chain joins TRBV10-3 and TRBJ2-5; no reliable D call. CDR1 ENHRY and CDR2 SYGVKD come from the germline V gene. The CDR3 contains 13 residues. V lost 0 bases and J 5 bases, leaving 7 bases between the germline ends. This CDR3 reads CAISESLRETQYF. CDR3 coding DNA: TGTGCCATCAGTGAGTCCCTTCGGGAGACCCAGTACTTC.

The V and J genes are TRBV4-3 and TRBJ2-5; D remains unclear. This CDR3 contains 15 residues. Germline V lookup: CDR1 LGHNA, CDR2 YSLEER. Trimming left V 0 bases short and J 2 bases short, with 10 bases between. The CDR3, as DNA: TGCGCCAGCAGCCAAGATACTTCTCTACAAGAGACCCAGTACTTC. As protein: CASSQDTSLQETQYF.

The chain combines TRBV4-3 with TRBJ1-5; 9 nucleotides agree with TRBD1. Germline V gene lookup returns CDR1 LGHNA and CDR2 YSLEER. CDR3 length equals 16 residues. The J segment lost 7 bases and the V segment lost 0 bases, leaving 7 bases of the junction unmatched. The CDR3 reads CASSQDMGTGWQPQHF. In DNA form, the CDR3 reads TGCGCCAGCAGCCAAGATATGGGGACAGGGTGGCAGCCCCAGCATTTT.